The 22 T cell receptor beta chains given below trace back to one sample, sequenced in a study of early stage breast cancer tumors. Assay used: immunoSEQ multiplex PCR; TCRdb lists only in-frame clones, some missing. In the table there are about 5,400 clones, 55% to 75% of which are singletons. Sequences were obtained from breast tumor tissue. These receptors originate from a person between 60 and 70 years old with breast cancer.

This clone appeared a single time. V usage is TRBV15 and J usage is TRBJ2-1; D is unclear. V was shortened by 5 bases and J by 6 bases, with 17 bases between the two germline ends. Germline-derived CDR1 and CDR2 are LNHNV and YYDKDF (reference sequence). This CDR3 has 15 residues. DNA for the CDR3: TGTGCCACCAGCCTCACTCCGACGGTGCGCAATGAGCAGTTCTTC. It specifies CATSLTPTVRNEQFF.

This clone was seen more than once but under ten times. The chain links TRBV29-1 to TRBJ2-4, with 7 nucleotides matching TRBD1. Germline V gene sequence: CDR1 SQVTM, CDR2 ANQGSEA. With 7 bases clipped from V and 7 bases from J, the junction kept 10 bases outside the gene matches. The CDR3 loop spans 13 amino acids. CDR3 loop: CSATVGGLNIQYF. For the CDR3, the DNA is TGCAGCGCCACAGTAGGGGGCCTGAACATTCAGTACTTC.

By its share, this clone is large. The rearrangement links TRBV11-2 to TRBJ2-7; D is undetermined. Per germline, CDR1 SGHAT and CDR2 FQNNGV. This CDR3 has 13 residues. The V and J ends lost 4 bases and 2 bases respectively, with 9 bases between them. CDR3: CASSSGGPYEQYF. The CDR3 DNA reads as TGTGCCAGCAGCTCGGGCGGCCCCTACGAGCAGTACTTC. Variable domain in full (rest from reference TRBV11-2 and TRBJ2-7): EAGVAQSPRYKIIEKRQSVAFWCNPISGHATLYWYQQILGQGPKLLIQFQNNGVVDDSQLPKDRFSAERLKGVDSTLKIQPAKLEDSAVYLCASSSGGPYEQYFGPGTRLTVT.

Only a few counts were recorded for this clone. The J gene is TRBJ1-2, the V gene TRBV7-2; unclear D gene. Trimming removed 1 base at V and 4 bases at J, with 10 bases between. In germline, CDR1 is SGHTA, CDR2 FQGNSA. This CDR3 region has 14 residues. The CDR3 is CASSLVTALYGYTF. The CDR3 DNA is TGTGCCAGCAGCTTAGTTACAGCTCTCTATGGCTACACCTTC. Using reference TRBV7-2 and TRBJ1-2 for the parts outside the CDR3, the full variable domain is GAGVSQSPSNKVTEKGKDVELRCDPISGHTALYWYRQSLGQGLEFLIYFQGNSAPDKSGLPSDRFSAERTGGSVSTLTIQRTQQEDSAVYLCASSLVTALYGYTFGSGTRLTVV.

The rearrangement links TRBV2 to TRBJ1-1, with D hard to call. CDR1 is SNHLY, CDR2 FYNNEI, per germline. CDR3 length: 13 amino acids. V was cut by 4 bases and J by 8 bases, with 14 bases left in between. CDR3 DNA sequence: TGTGCCAGCAGTGTGGGGTCTTTTTCGGAAGCTTTCTTT. This gives the protein CASSVGSFSEAFF.

The CDR3 spells CASSRLPATSGAREGTQYF. In DNA form, the CDR3 reads TGCGCCAGCAGCCGTTTGCCCGCTACTAGCGGGGCACGGGAAGGGACCCAGTACTTC. The chain links TRBV4-1 to TRBJ2-5, with 10 bases fitting TRBD2. CDR3 length: 19 amino acids. J lost 7 bases, V lost 4 bases, and 21 bases had no gene match. Germline values: CDR1 MGHRA, CDR2 YSYEKL.

The chain uses TRBV5-1 and TRBJ1-2; D unclear. The CDR3 extends over 12 amino acids. Per germline, CDR1 SGHRS and CDR2 YFSETQ. V was clipped by 5 bases and J by 7 bases, with 12 bases between them. The CDR3 DNA follows: TGCGCCAGCAGGGCTGGGGAGATTGGCTACACCTTC. This translates into CASRAGEIGYTF. Variable domain in full (rest from reference TRBV5-1 and TRBJ1-2): KAGVTQTPRYLIKTRGQQVTLSCSPISGHRSVSWYQQTPGQGLQFLFEYFSETQRNKGNFPGRFSGRQFSNSRSEMNVSTLELGDSALYLCASRAGEIGYTFGSGTRLTVV.

This chain uses TRBV29-1 with TRBJ1-2; tentatively, D is TRBD1 (5 bases). The CDR3 is made up of 12 amino acids. The V end was cut by 0 bases, the J end by 10 bases, with 12 bases between. The germline V gene encodes CDR1 SQVTM and CDR2 ANQGSEA. Written as DNA, the CDR3 is TGCAGCGTTGAAGATCAGGCAGGGACCTACACCTTC. Its translation is CSVEDQAGTYTF.

The rearrangement uses TRBV9 and TRBJ1-2; no clear D. The V gene's germline CDR1 is SGDLS and CDR2 YYNGEE. Trimming took 4 bases from V and 4 from J, leaving 20 bases between them. The CDR3 contains 16 residues. The CDR3 DNA reads as TGTGCCAGCAGCCCCCGGGGAGGGAAAGGCCTCTATGGCTACACCTTC. This gives the protein CASSPRGGKGLYGYTF.

CDR3 nucleotides: TGTGCCAGCAGTTACTCGGTAGCGGCGAACACTGAAGCTTTCTTT. Its translation is CASSYSVAANTEAFF. The chain carries TRBV6-6 and TRBJ1-1, with D uncertain. Germline lookup yields CDR1 MNHNY and CDR2 SVGAGI (reference sequence). Trimming stripped 0 bases from V and 1 base from J, with 9 bases between. This CDR3 has 15 residues.

The chain links TRBV4-1 to TRBJ1-1; no clear D. The length of the CDR3 is 13 residues. Trimming left V 0 bases short and J 6 bases short, with 8 bases between. In germline, CDR1 is MGHRA, CDR2 YSYEKL. The DNA for the CDR3 is TGCGCCAGCAGCCAAGAGTCCGGATCTGAAGCTTTCTTT. It codes for CASSQESGSEAFF.

The chain has TRBV20-1 and TRBJ1-3; no reliable D call. CDR3 length equals 11 residues. Germline assignment: CDR1 DFQATT and CDR2 SNEGSKA (reference sequence). Between the trimmed V and J ends, which lost 3 bases and 8 bases, there was a span of 8 bases. Here the CDR3 reads CSARGSDTIYF. The CDR3 bases are TGCAGTGCTAGGGGGTCGGACACCATATATTTT.

The rearrangement links TRBV7-8 to TRBJ2-7, with a tentative D call TRBD2 (5 bases). Germline CDR1 is SGHVS and CDR2 is FQNEAQ. Deletions cut 7 bases from V and 3 bases from J, with 13 bases between. This CDR3 region has 13 residues. This chain's CDR3 is CASTPRGFYEQYF. In DNA form, the CDR3 reads TGTGCCAGCACGCCTCGCGGGTTCTACGAGCAGTACTTC.

This rearrangement joins TRBV5-4 to TRBJ2-7, with D maybe TRBD2 (6 bases). Germline assignment: CDR1 SGHNT and CDR2 YYREEE (reference sequence). Trimming cost V 0 bases and J 2 bases, with 15 bases left between them. The length of the CDR3 is 16 residues. For the CDR3, the DNA is TGTGCCAGCAGCTTGGGCCGGGACTCGGCTGCCTACGAGCAGTACTTC. Amino acids: CASSLGRDSAAYEQYF.

The V and J genes are TRBV5-1 and TRBJ2-7, with 7 nucleotides matching TRBD1. Germline V gene data show CDR1 as SGHRS and CDR2 as YFSETQ. The CDR3 consists of 15 residues. The ends lost 0 bases at V and 3 bases at J; junction bases unmatched: 6. CDR3 sequence (DNA): TGCGCCAGCAGCTTGGCCCCGGGACAGAGCTACGAGCAGTACTTC. Its translation is CASSLAPGQSYEQYF.

Details on this clone: Other nucleotide sequences in the sample specify the same CDR3. V gene TRBV5-6 combines with J gene TRBJ1-1; D gene unclear. V was trimmed by 0 bases and J by 3 bases, leaving 3 bases between them. Germline assignment: CDR1 SGHDT and CDR2 YYEEEE. The CDR3 is made up of 12 amino acids. This CDR3 reads CASSLGDTEAFF. CDR3 nucleotide sequence: TGTGCCAGCAGCTTGGGGGACACTGAAGCTTTCTTT.

The rearrangement joins TRBV9 to TRBJ2-1; D perhaps matches TRBD1 (5 bases). The V end was cut by 4 bases, the J end by 10 bases, with 15 bases between. The CDR3 is 13 amino acids. Germline V gives CDR1 SGDLS, CDR2 YYNGEE. The CDR3 here is CASSIQGTSEQFF. In nucleotides, the CDR3 is TGTGCCAGCAGCATTCAGGGAACCTCGGAGCAGTTCTTC.

This clone came up once. V and J are TRBV10-3 and TRBJ2-5, with D possibly matching TRBD2 (7 bases). CDR3 size: 14 residues. Germline values: CDR1 ENHRY, CDR2 SYGVKD. The ends were cut back, 6 bases at V and 5 bases at J, with 16 bases in the middle. DNA of the CDR3: TGTGCCATCAGAAGGGGGGGCGTTAGGGAGACCCAGTACTTC. This encodes CAIRRGGVRETQYF.

Details on this clone: No DNA is shown, since the ends of the CDR3 on it are uncertain; the CDR3 is the one TCRdb lists. This chain links TRBV25-1 with TRBJ2-1. The CDR3 is 13 amino acids in total, end residues counted. Germline CDR1 MGHDK, CDR2 SYGVNS. CDR3: CASSEWGAGSIFF.

V is TRBV5-6 and J is TRBJ2-4; 14 nucleotides line up with TRBD2. The V gene end was trimmed by 4 bases and the J gene end by 6 bases; junction bases not matched to a gene: 6. CDR3 length equals 16 residues. From germline, CDR1 is SGHDT and CDR2 YYEEEE. In nucleotides, the CDR3 is TGTGCCAGCAGCAGACTAGCGGGGGGGCGAGTAAACATTCAGTACTTC. As protein: CASSRLAGGRVNIQYF. Full variable domain (missing parts from reference TRBV5-6 and TRBJ2-4): DAGVTQSPTHLIKTRGQQVTLRCSPKSGHDTVSWYQQALGQGPQFIFQYYEEEERQRGNFPDRFSGHQFPNYSSELNVNALLLGDSALYLCASSRLAGGRVNIQYFGAGTRLSVL.

This CDR3 is CASSLAGWGEQYF. CDR3 DNA sequence: TGTGCCAGCAGCTTAGCCGGATGGGGCGAGCAGTACTTC. V is TRBV7-8 and J is TRBJ2-7; D gene unclear. CDR3 length: 13 amino acids. Trimming took off 0 bases at V and 6 bases at J, with 9 bases between the two ends. Germline assignment: CDR1 SGHVS and CDR2 FQNEAQ. The variable domain in full, with the rest retrieved from reference TRBV7-8 and TRBJ2-7, is GAGVSQSPRYKVAKRGQDVALRCDPISGHVSLFWYQQALGQGPEFLTYFQNEAQLDKSGLPSDRFFAERPEGSVSTLKIQRTQQEDSAVYLCASSLAGWGEQYFGPGTRLTVT.

The gene calls are TRBV18 and TRBJ1-6; 9 bases match TRBD1. Germline V gives CDR1 KGHSH, CDR2 LQKENI. This CDR3 is 14 amino acids long. Losses at the gene ends were 3 bases for V and 11 bases for J; bases not matched to a gene: 5. The CDR3 coding sequence is TGTGCCAGCTCACCTGAGGGACAGGGAACACCCCTCCACTTT. This codes for CASSPEGQGTPLHF.